These 24 T cell receptor beta chains came from one sample sequenced in a study of T cell responses to AZD1222 COVID-19 vaccine. Only in-frame clones appear in the TCRdb table, and some are missing; sequencing was by immunoSEQ multiplex PCR. Found here are roughly 140,000 clones, roughly 91% of them singletons; the top ten hold around 5%. This sample comprised peripheral blood, obtained on day 0 of AZD1222 vaccination. The receptors shown here come from an adult in good health.

This rearrangement joins TRBV6-5 to TRBJ1-1; possible D gene TRBD1, 6 bases. The V end lost 2 bases, the J end lost 5 bases, and 18 bases lay between the germline ends. The germline V gene has CDR1 MNHEY and CDR2 SVGAGI. The CDR3 spans 16 residues. The CDR3 DNA reads TGTGCCAGCAGTTACCGAATTTCACAGGGCGGAACTGAAGCTTTCTTT. Its translation is CASSYRISQGGTEAFF.

Written as DNA, the CDR3 is TGTGCCACCACTAAATTCCCGACGAATGGCTACACCTTC. Its translation: CATTKFPTNGYTF. This rearrangement joins TRBV14 to TRBJ1-2; D gene uncertain. The CDR3 consists of 13 residues. V was cut by 10 bases and J by 6 bases, with 18 bases left in between. CDR1 is SGHDN, CDR2 FVKESK, per germline.

This rearrangement joins TRBV10-3 to TRBJ2-7; D gene unclear. The CDR3 spans 15 residues. Germline V gene sequence: CDR1 ENHRY, CDR2 SYGVKD. The V and J ends lost 5 bases and 1 base respectively, with 15 bases between them. Here the CDR3 DNA reads TGTGCCATCAGTCTTCAAGGACCTAATTCCTACGAGCAGTACTTC. Translated: CAISLQGPNSYEQYF.

This sequence joins TRBV4-2 and TRBJ1-2; no clear D gene. The germline gives CDR1 LGHNA, CDR2 YNFKEQ. The V end was cut by 0 bases, the J end by 3 bases, with 11 bases between. CDR3 length: 15 amino acids. The CDR3 sequence: CASSQEVGVDYGYTF. The CDR3 bases are TGTGCCAGCAGCCAAGAGGTCGGCGTTGACTATGGCTACACCTTC.

V is TRBV5-4 and J is TRBJ2-3; 7 bases are shared with TRBD2. The length of the CDR3 is 18 residues. V lost 0 bases and J lost 2; bases outside the gene matches: 12. Germline V CDR1 and CDR2: SGHNT, YYREEE (reference sequence). The CDR3 coding sequence is TGTGCCAGCAGCTTGGAAGGTCTCGCAGCGGGGATCACAGATACGCAGTATTTT. It translates to CASSLEGLAAGITDTQYF.

The chain couples TRBV10-3 to TRBJ1-2; D perhaps matches TRBD1 (5 bases). The V gene's germline CDR1 is ENHRY and CDR2 SYGVKD. V gave up 2 bases and J gave up 8 bases, with 12 bases separating them. CDR3 length equals 13 residues. The CDR3 protein is CAISEEQGLGYTF. Here the CDR3 DNA reads TGTGCCATCAGTGAGGAGCAGGGCTTAGGCTACACCTTC.

J is TRBJ1-5 and V is TRBV28; weak D call: TRBD1 (6 bases). Germline assignment: CDR1 MDHEN and CDR2 SYDVKM. The CDR3 is made up of 15 amino acids. Trimming stripped 1 base from V and 6 bases from J, with 13 bases between. CDR3 sequence: CASSLSGGRGQPQHF. DNA for the CDR3: TGTGCCAGCAGTTTATCGGGGGGCCGAGGTCAGCCCCAGCATTTT. Looking up the rest from reference TRBV28 and TRBJ1-5 gives the full variable domain: DVKVTQSSRYLVKRTGEKVFLECVQDMDHENMFWYRQDPGLGLRLIYFSYDVKMKEKGDIPEGYSVSREKKERFSLILESASTNQTSMYLCASSLSGGRGQPQHFGDGTRLSIL.

This chain uses TRBV6-1 with TRBJ2-4; 9 nucleotides agree with TRBD2. V gave up 4 bases and J gave up 0 bases; unmatched junction bases: 7. Germline V gene lookup returns CDR1 MNHNS and CDR2 SASEGT. CDR3 length equals 17 residues. The CDR3 spells CASSGLAEALAKNIQYF. In nucleotides, the CDR3 is TGTGCCAGCAGTGGACTAGCGGAGGCACTAGCCAAAAACATTCAGTACTTC.

V usage is TRBV12-1 and J usage is TRBJ1-6; the D call of TRBD1 is as the table states it, not checked on the DNA. TRBV12-1 constitutes a pseudogene. The CDR3 spans 13 residues. CDR3 nucleotides: TGTGCCAACCTACAGGGGTTAGGGACACCCCTCCACTTT. Its translation is CANLQGLGTPLHF.

CDR3 nucleotides: TGTGCCAGCAGCCCCGGTTGGGAATATGGCTACACCTTC. Amino acids: CASSPGWEYGYTF. This chain connects TRBV9 to TRBJ1-2; D is ambiguous. Trimming removed 4 bases from V and 5 bases from J, with 12 bases in between. This CDR3 is 13 amino acids long. CDR1 is SGDLS, CDR2 YYNGEE, per germline.

This chain connects TRBV10-3 to TRBJ2-3, with D tentatively TRBD1 or TRBD2 (5 bases each). The CDR3 is made up of 14 amino acids. With 0 bases removed from V and 1 base from J, the gap between germline ends came to 5 bases. Germline lookup yields CDR1 ENHRY and CDR2 SYGVKD. The CDR3, as DNA: TGTGCCATCAGTGAGTCGGGGGGCACAGATACGCAGTATTTT. This encodes CAISESGGTDTQYF.

The rearrangement joins TRBV19 to TRBJ1-2; no reliable D call. V lost 1 base and J 6 bases, leaving 12 bases between the germline ends. In germline, CDR1 is LNHDA, CDR2 SQIVND (reference sequence). The CDR3 consists of 14 residues. CDR3 nucleotides: TGTGCCAGTAGTATAGTTTCGGCAGCTGATGGCTACACCTTC. Its protein is CASSIVSAADGYTF.

The rearrangement links TRBV27 to TRBJ2-7; a possible D gene is TRBD1 (6 bases). Trimming left V 2 bases short and J 3 bases short, with 8 bases between. Looked up from germline, CDR1 is MNHEY and CDR2 is SMNVEV (reference sequence). The CDR3 covers 13 residues. The CDR3, as DNA: TGTGCCAGCAGTTTAGAGGGGGTCTACGAGCAGTACTTC. It is translated as CASSLEGVYEQYF.

The V gene is TRBV20-1, the J gene TRBJ2-1; 7 nucleotides agree with TRBD2. Germline V gene data show CDR1 as DFQATT and CDR2 as SNEGSKA (reference sequence). The CDR3 covers 14 residues. Trimming removed 3 bases from V and 9 bases from J; junction bases left unmatched: 11. CDR3 sequence: CSASYRGVPAEQFF. The CDR3, as DNA: TGCAGTGCTAGTTATCGGGGGGTCCCTGCTGAGCAGTTCTTC.

The chain couples TRBV7-9 to TRBJ2-7; the D gene is possibly TRBD2 (6 bases). Germline lookup yields CDR1 SEHNR and CDR2 FQNEAQ (reference sequence). The CDR3 runs 14 residues. V gave up 5 bases and J gave up 1 base, with 12 bases separating them. The CDR3 protein is CASSPDGGSYEQYF. Here the CDR3 DNA reads TGTGCCAGCAGCCCAGACGGGGGTTCCTACGAGCAGTACTTC. The full variable domain, its missing parts supplied by reference TRBV7-9 and TRBJ2-7, is DTGVSQNPRHKITKRGQNVTFRCDPISEHNRLYWYRQTLGQGPEFLTYFQNEAQLEKSRLLSDRFSAERPKGSFSTLEIQRTEQGDSAMYLCASSPDGGSYEQYFGPGTRLTVT.

The rearrangement uses TRBV5-4 and TRBJ2-1; tentatively, D is TRBD2 (6 bases). This CDR3 contains 15 residues. Trimming pared 3 bases from V and 4 bases from J, leaving 14 bases between. Looked up from germline, CDR1 is SGHNT and CDR2 is YYREEE (reference sequence). The CDR3 DNA reads TGTGCCAGCAGCTCTGCGCCGGGAGAGTACAATGAGCAGTTCTTC. Its translation is CASSSAPGEYNEQFF. Based on the CDR3 plus reference TRBV5-4 and TRBJ2-1, the full variable domain is ETGVTQSPTHLIKTRGQQVTLRCSSQSGHNTVSWYQQALGQGPQFIFQYYREEENGRGNFPPRFSGLQFPNYSSELNVNALELDDSALYLCASSSAPGEYNEQFFGPGTRLTVL.

CDR3 protein: CASSPRTGQGSPLHF. CDR3 coding DNA: TGCGCCAGCAGCCCGAGGACAGGGCAGGGGTCACCCCTCCACTTT. The V call is TRBV5-1, the J call TRBJ1-6, with TRBD1 matching 8 bases. With 4 bases clipped from V and 10 bases from J, the junction kept 10 bases outside the gene matches. In germline, CDR1 is SGHRS, CDR2 YFSETQ. This CDR3 is 15 amino acids long. Drawing the rest from reference TRBV5-1 and TRBJ1-6, the complete variable domain is KAGVTQTPRYLIKTRGQQVTLSCSPISGHRSVSWYQQTPGQGLQFLFEYFSETQRNKGNFPGRFSGRQFSNSRSEMNVSTLELGDSALYLCASSPRTGQGSPLHFGNGTRLTVT.

The rearrangement uses TRBV9 and TRBJ2-5; no definite D call. From germline, CDR1 is SGDLS and CDR2 YYNGEE. CDR3 length: 15 amino acids. Trimming took 0 bases from V and 4 from J, leaving 13 bases between them. The chain's CDR3 is CASSVEGWRGETQYF. For the CDR3, the DNA is TGTGCCAGCAGCGTAGAAGGATGGCGTGGAGAGACCCAGTACTTC.

The chain combines TRBV5-1 with TRBJ2-5, with TRBD1 matching 9 bases. This CDR3 spans 16 amino acids. The junction had 5 bases not matched to a gene; V was cut back by 0 bases and J by 2 bases. Looked up from germline, CDR1 is SGHRS and CDR2 is YFSETQ. CDR3 in amino acids: CASSLGDRVGQETQYF. The CDR3 DNA reads TGCGCCAGCAGCTTGGGGGACAGGGTAGGGCAAGAGACCCAGTACTTC.

The chain recombines TRBV9 with TRBJ2-7; 11 nucleotides agree with TRBD1. In germline, CDR1 is SGDLS, CDR2 YYNGEE. J lost 3 bases, V lost 3 bases, and 2 bases had no gene match. CDR3 size: 14 residues. CDR3 region: CASSDGTGGYEQYF. CDR3 coding DNA: TGTGCCAGCAGCGACGGGACAGGGGGCTACGAGCAGTACTTC.

This clone was counted once. CDR3 sequence (DNA): TGTGCCAGCAGCCACGGACGGTTGAATGAAAAACTGTTTTTT. Translation gives CASSHGRLNEKLFF. The chain uses TRBV4-2 and TRBJ1-4; D uncertain. With 3 bases removed from V and 5 bases from J, the gap between germline ends came to 10 bases. Germline V lookup: CDR1 LGHNA, CDR2 YNFKEQ. This CDR3 has 14 residues.

This clone has only one observation. The J gene is TRBJ2-7, the V gene TRBV3-1 (or the pseudogene TRBV3-2), with D possibly TRBD2 on 6 matching bases. Germline CDR1 is LGHDT and CDR2 is YNNKEL (reference sequence). The ends were cut back, 1 base at V and 7 bases at J, with 14 bases in the middle. The CDR3 sequence is 14 residues long. CDR3 in amino acids: CASSQVTGEREQYF. DNA for the CDR3: TGTGCCAGCAGCCAAGTGACGGGAGAAAGGGAGCAGTACTTC.

The chain employs TRBV28 and TRBJ1-1; D is possibly TRBD1 (5 bases). V gave up 6 bases and J gave up 1 base, with 15 bases separating them. The V gene's germline CDR1 is MDHEN and CDR2 SYDVKM. CDR3 length: 15 residues. This CDR3 is CASRPPGRWNTEAFF. CDR3 nucleotide sequence: TGTGCCAGCAGACCCCCGGGACGGTGGAACACTGAAGCTTTCTTT.

This clone came up once. The chain has TRBV6-5 and TRBJ1-1, with 7 bases lining up with TRBD1. Trimming cost V 11 bases and J 1 base; bases outside gene matches: 10. Germline-derived CDR1 and CDR2 are MNHEY and SVGAGI. There are 14 residues in the CDR3. The CDR3 DNA follows: TGTGCCGTACGACAGGGTGATGGGAACACTGAAGCTTTCTTT. Protein: CAVRQGDGNTEAFF.